The present TCR beta chain was sequenced within a study of shared T cell receptors in the human thymus. The ends were cut back, 1 base at V and 4 bases at J, with 10 bases in the middle. This CDR3 spans 15 amino acids. Germline lookup yields CDR1 MNHGY and CDR2 SAAAGT. Here immunoSEQ multiplex PCR was the method, and the copy in TCRdb shows in-frame clones only, minus some. The table shows hundreds of thousands of clones, with about 87% occurring only once. This sample was also put to use in a study of human thymus T cells.

The chain is built from TRBV6-8 and TRBJ2-2; D is possibly TRBD1 (6 bases). The source is a boy in the first two years of life with a congenital heart defect. Material for sequencing was thymocytes. CDR3 nucleotides: TGTGCCAGCAGTTACTTGACAGGATCCACCGGGGAGCTGTTTTTT. Residues: CASSYLTGSTGELFF.